This is a list of T cell receptor beta chains from one sample in a study of identical twins. TCRdb re-derived calls from the 5' RACE reads in MiXCR, one entry per CDR3 protein. The sample carries approximately 470,000 distinct CDR3 sequences, 11% to 15% recorded once. These records were also assigned to another study, of yellow fever vaccine responses in identical twins.

Sequencing was performed on CD4+ T cells sorted from blood. These receptors were collected from a young woman in good health. Both conserved end residues are part of each CDR3. The D gene is left open where the match is weak. Clone size is given for some rows only: seen once, a few or many times, or a class if the clone is expanded.

few,TRBJ2-5,TRBD1,TRBV28,CASSPGGTGGKETQYF,TGTGCCAGCAGTCCAGGGGGGACAGGGGGCAAAGAGACCCAGTACTTC
NA,TRBJ2-2,NA,TRBV3-1,CASSAIGLPYTGELFF,TGTGCCAGCAGCGCCATCGGGCTTCCGTACACCGGGGAGCTGTTTTTT
NA,TRBJ2-3,NA,TRBV6-4,CASTPVSGSNTQYF,TGTGCCAGCACCCCCGTTTCCGGGTCTAATACGCAGTATTTT
NA,TRBJ2-3,TRBD1,TRBV15,CATKLSGDRGTDTQYF,TGTGCCACCAAGTTGTCAGGGGACAGGGGGACAGATACGCAGTATTTT
NA,TRBJ2-2,TRBD2,TRBV27,CASRFGTSGRAPGELFF,TGTGCCAGCAGATTCGGTACTAGCGGGAGGGCCCCCGGGGAGCTGTTTTTT
few,TRBJ2-1,NA,TRBV29-1,CSVDRAYNEQFF,TGCAGCGTTGATCGAGCCTACAATGAGCAGTTCTTC
few,TRBJ1-1,NA,TRBV21-1,CASSNGGDRDTEAFF,TGTGCCAGCAGCAACGGGGGGGACAGGGACACTGAAGCTTTCTTT
many,TRBJ2-1,TRBD2,TRBV5-1,CASSLAVASGYNEQFF,TGCGCCAGCAGCTTGGCCGTAGCTAGCGGATACAATGAGCAGTTCTTC
NA,TRBJ2-7,NA,TRBV29-1,CSVAPGWGASEQYF,TGCAGCGTAGCTCCTGGGTGGGGGGCAAGCGAGCAGTACTTC
many,TRBJ2-7,TRBD1,TRBV5-1,CASSLKHYRDRDYEQYF,TGCGCCAGCAGCTTGAAACACTACCGGGACAGGGACTACGAGCAGTACTTC
NA,TRBJ2-3,TRBD1,TRBV28,CASSLRQGAQYF,TGTGCCAGCAGTTTGAGACAGGGAGCGCAGTATTTT
few,TRBJ2-2,NA,TRBV5-1,CASRSTHGAISGELFF,TGCGCCAGCAGATCGACTCATGGCGCAATATCCGGGGAGCTGTTTTTT
NA,TRBJ2-5,NA,TRBV3-1,CASSPPLGTQYF,TGTGCCAGCAGCCCCCCCCTAGGGACCCAGTACTTC
NA,TRBJ2-3,NA,TRBV28,CASTQSTDTQYF,TGTGCCAGCACCCAGTCCACAGATACGCAGTATTTT